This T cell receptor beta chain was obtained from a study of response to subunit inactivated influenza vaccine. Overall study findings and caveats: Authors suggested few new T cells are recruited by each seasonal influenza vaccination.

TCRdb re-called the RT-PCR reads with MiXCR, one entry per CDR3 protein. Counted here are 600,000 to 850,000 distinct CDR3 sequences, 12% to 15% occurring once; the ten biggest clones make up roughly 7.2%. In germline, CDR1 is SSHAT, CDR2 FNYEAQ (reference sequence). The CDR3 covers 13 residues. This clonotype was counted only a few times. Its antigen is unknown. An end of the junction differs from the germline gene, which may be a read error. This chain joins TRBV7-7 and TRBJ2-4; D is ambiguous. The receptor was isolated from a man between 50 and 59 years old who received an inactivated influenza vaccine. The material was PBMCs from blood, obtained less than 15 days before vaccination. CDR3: CASSPVVKNIQYF. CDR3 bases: TGTGCTAGCAGCCCCGTCGTCAAAAACATTCAGTACTTC.